This entry describes one TCR beta chain. There is no known antigen for this receptor. Base qualities are not provided; no much larger clone lies one nucleotide away. This record belongs to a study of cytomegalovirus exposure and HLA in healthy donors (dated by TCRdb to between 2016 and 2019). For the wider study: According to an earlier analysis of several hundred of the donors, 150 million to 200 million T cells yielded 90 million to 130 million unique TCR beta sequences and about 280 Gb of sequence data. To predict cytomegalovirus infection status, the study combined high-throughput TCR immunosequencing, statistical association of individual TCRs with disease status, and machine learning. Among the roughly 400 genotyped donors, roughly 80% belonged to the genetic ancestry cluster associated with self-reported Caucasian donors. The later analysis used no new phenotypic data to find candidate immune exposures, relying instead on TCR beta sequences and their occurrence across donors. A separate validation cohort of approximately 130 different subjects was used in addition to the roughly 700-subject first cohort. About 310 gigabases of sequencing data and approximately 85 million unique TCR sequences were included in an early release covering several hundred HLA-typed donors. All discovery cohort repertoires had been generated using a single sequencing platform. Among some 410 genotyped donors of the cohort, an average of roughly 230,000 unique TCR beta nucleotide sequences was sequenced per donor, of which about 19% were non-productive. The T cell repertoires of under 700 subjects were profiled by immunosequencing and related to cytomegalovirus serostatus. The study aimed to test whether signatures of past pathogen exposure could be identified by cataloging public T cell receptors. To decide whether each TCR beta V gene segment behaved as functional or pseudogenic, an earlier analysis of 587 of the donors relied on high-throughput TCR beta sequencing. Donor age, sex, ethnicity and CMV serostatus were compiled together with the repertoire data. The number of typed donors differed by locus: about 629-640 for A, B, C, DRB1 and DQB1; 500 to 550 for DQA1; over 600 for DPA1; and about 450 for DPB1. A later genetic analysis used genome-wide SNP genotypes for 398 of the 666 donors, treating that subset as a discovery cohort. Both class I and class II loci were covered by HLA typing, at four-digit resolution. A later analysis re-examined previously published TCR beta repertoires from hundreds of donors and added high-resolution HLA genotyping to investigate patterns of TCR occurrence. Because of strong linkage in the cohort, five DR-DQ haplotypes were treated as single units for association and clustering. Broader findings and caveats from the paper: Most TCR sequences were observed very rarely across donors, whereas some public TCRs were present in many individuals. Because HLA typing was missing for some donors at each locus, association tests included only the typed subset. The only immune exposure information available for the cohort was CMV serostatus. Several of the top co-occurrence clusters appeared to be linked to parvovirus B19, influenza, CMV and Epstein-Barr virus, according to a later analysis. In this cohort, only TCR beta chains were sequenced, and detectable features were limited by the absence of alpha or paired-chain data. Most CMV-associated TCR beta chains appeared to be HLA-restricted in a later analysis, and the HLA associations seemed to be driven largely by CMV exposure. The classifier was reported to diagnose cytomegalovirus status with high specificity and sensitivity in both the original cohort and the validation cohort. In a later analysis, TCR association rates were found to vary across HLA loci, with the most associated TCRs seen for DRB1 alleles and the fewest for HLA-C alleles. A group of highly shared sequence variants was considered likely to be a technical artifact of the sequencing pipeline. Because the 87-base-pair reads could not distinguish some IMGT-functional V segments, including TRBV6-2 and TRBV6-3, those segments were excluded. Strong co-occurrence of HLA alleles, especially DR and DQ, made assigning TCR associations to individual alleles difficult. Linkage disequilibrium might explain the correlated functional status among segregating V segments, but an unknown experimental factor could not be excluded. An earlier analysis of some 590 of the donors showed that most TCR beta V segments appeared in productive rearrangements either about 90% or about 30% of the time, which broadly matched IMGT annotations. In vitro tests confirmed that a few of the cytomegalovirus-associated TCR beta chains recognize cytomegalovirus antigens. The authors suggested that the approach could potentially be generalized to other disease states and immunological phenotypes. The presence/absence analyses assumed that sequencing depth was roughly uniform across donors, and that assumption may not be true. The earlier analysis of about 600 of the donors excluded approximately 15 rarely observed V segments, including chromosome 9 orphons, because counts were too low. In the study, some 180 TCR beta chains were listed as associated with cytomegalovirus. A later analysis found that HLA-associated TCR beta chains were more clonally expanded and had lower generation probabilities than equally common non-associated chains. In a later analysis, around 17,000 TCR beta sequences were associated with specific HLA alleles at a false discovery rate of 0.05. In a later genetic analysis, fewer N-insertions in productive TCRs were reported among donors in an Asian-associated ancestry cluster than the roughly 700-donor mean. A further reported finding was that TCR beta sequences accurately predicted the HLA-A and HLA-B alleles for most subjects in the first cohort. In a later genetic analysis, a missense DCLRE1C variant was associated with V-gene and J-gene trimming of TCR beta chains, and the association was replicated in an independent cohort.

In total, just over 650 healthy bone marrow donors made up the cohort. All cohort members were sampled while nominally healthy, although unrecorded immune exposures were likely present. The donor tested CMV seropositive, placing the donor among the approximately 290 seropositive members of the cohort. Each donor provided a peripheral blood sample, and peripheral blood mononuclear cells were used for TCR beta sequencing. Genomic DNA was extracted from the blood cell samples with the Qiagen DNeasy Blood Extraction Kit. Including the terminal cysteine and phenylalanine, the CDR3 comprises 16 residues. Solely the CDR3 DNA is kept, with 48 bases framed from the first base. Library method: the immunoSEQ multiplex PCR assay. The multiplex PCR relied on a mix of 60 forward primers for TCR Vbeta segments and 13 reverse primers for TCR Jbeta segments. Amplification of the CDR3 region of rearranged TCR beta genes was performed with a multiplex PCR assay on genomic DNA. The amplified TCR beta libraries were sequenced on the Illumina HiSeq System as 87-base-pair reads. On the study's bioinformatics: Across the roughly 640 repertoires, a later analysis counted tens of millions of unique TCR beta chains, approximately 12 million of which were shared by at least two donors. A nearest-neighbor algorithm error-corrected the raw reads and collapsed the reads into unique sequences, merging closely related sequences to remove PCR and sequencing errors. To assign V, D and J gene segments, CDR3 sequences were aligned to IMGT reference sequences. For a sequence to be retained, a match of at least six nucleotides to both a V gene segment and a J gene segment was required. Rearrangements were classified as productive when the CDR3 lacked stop codons and remained in frame with V and J, and all other rearrangements were classified as non-productive. CDR3 was defined by IMGT convention, running from the second conserved V-encoded cysteine to the conserved J-encoded phenylalanine. The earlier analysis of about 530 of the donors excluded any sequence lacking an unambiguous match to a single V gene segment. In an earlier analysis of around 600 of the donors, V segments were called functional above 56.7% productive rearrangements and were called segregating when the between-donor standard deviation exceeded 5%. A statistical classification framework was built to diagnose cytomegalovirus status from the catalog of TCR beta chain sequences. V and J gene assignment, in a later analysis, came from comparing TCR nucleotide sequences with IMGT/GENE-DB human TR gene sequences. The TCRdist pipeline was used in a later analysis to assign CDR3 sequences and most-parsimonious VDJ recombination scenarios. In a later analysis, each TCR beta chain was defined by its CDR3 amino acid sequence together with its V-gene family, and reads lacking a unique V-gene family were excluded. A later analysis removed 550 to 650 highly shared, low-generation-probability nucleotide sequences to deal with suspected cross-contamination and a sequencing artifact. In a later analysis, a clonal expansion index was calculated for each public chain from normalized within-repertoire ranks of inferred template counts. Generation probabilities in a later analysis came from a VDJ recombination model fitted to out-of-frame rearrangements, and those results were checked against IGoR. Hypergeometric tests were used in a later analysis to score TCR-TCR, TCR-HLA and TCR-CMV co-occurrence, with a repertoire-size bias correction applied to the TCR pairs. To estimate false discovery rates, a later analysis permuted the HLA or CMV assignments 20 times. In a later analysis, co-occurring TCRs were grouped using DBSCAN, with TCRdist sequence similarity added in when clustering inside HLA-allele-positive subsets. For co-occurrence clustering, repertoires with fewer than 30,000 or more than 120,000 public chains were excluded, along with roughly 5 repertoires with anomalous nucleotide sharing. TCRdb mirrors the immuneACCESS table, restricted to in-frame sequences. Some clones are absent from its copies; in checked studies, under half trace to an unresolved V gene, and the reason for the others is unknown. The V and J calls and clone size are taken from that table; D and trimming were inferred from the DNA. This sample holds about 160,000 clones; approximately 75% were observed only once. Under 2.5% of the sample is in the top ten clones.

The sequencing input was PBMCs. The receptor comes from a man between 45 and 60 years old in good health and CMV-seropositive. The sequence joins TRBV12-2 to TRBJ2-3; the listed D gene, TRBD2, was not tested against the DNA. TRBV12-2 is shown as a pseudogene. The sequence in DNA is TGTGCAAGTCGCTTGCTACTAGCGGGGGAAACAGATACGCAGTATTTT. This codes for CASRLLLAGETDTQYF.